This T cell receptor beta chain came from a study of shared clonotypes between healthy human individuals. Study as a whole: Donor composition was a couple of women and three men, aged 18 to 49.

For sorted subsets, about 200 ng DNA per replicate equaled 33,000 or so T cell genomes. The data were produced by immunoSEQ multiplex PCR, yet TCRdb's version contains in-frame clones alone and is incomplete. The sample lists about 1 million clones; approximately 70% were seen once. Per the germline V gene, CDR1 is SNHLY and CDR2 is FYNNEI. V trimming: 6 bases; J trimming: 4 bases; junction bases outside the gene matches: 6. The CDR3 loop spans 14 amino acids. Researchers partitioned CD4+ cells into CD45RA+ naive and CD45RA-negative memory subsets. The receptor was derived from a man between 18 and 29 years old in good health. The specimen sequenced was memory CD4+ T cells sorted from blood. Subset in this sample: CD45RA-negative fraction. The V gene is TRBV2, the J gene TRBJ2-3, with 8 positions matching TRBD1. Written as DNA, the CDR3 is TGTGCCAGCAGGGGACAGGTGGGGGCAGATACGCAGTATTTT. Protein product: CASRGQVGADTQYF.